This record covers a single TCR beta chain. The CDR3 length is 16 residues. The junction had 12 bases not matched to a gene; V was cut back by 4 bases and J by 7 bases. Germline CDR1 and CDR2: LGHDT and YNNKEL (reference sequence). Per the original methods: Amplified reference gene primers provided the basis for estimating nucleated cell counts. Profiling relied on immunoSEQ multiplex PCR, and the TCRdb table lists in-frame clones only, not all of them. Clonal size and the V and J genes are those of that table, whereas D and trimming came from the DNA. Among about 170,000 clones listed, around nine tenths were seen once. The data derive from a study of blood T cell repertoires in COVID-19. The overall study: Researchers got acute and convalescent COVID-19 samples from the United States, Italy and Spain. T cells, B-cell-depleted T cells, or PBMCs supplied cDNA or gDNA.

J is TRBJ2-2 and V is TRBV3-1 (or the pseudogene TRBV3-2); 7 bases map to TRBD1. Sequenced sample: peripheral blood. The TCR sequence derives from a man aged 18 to 29 with active or convalescent COVID-19. The CDR3, as DNA: TGTGCCAGCAGCCGACCCATATCAGGGGGAATCGGGGAGCTGTTTTTT. Its protein product is CASSRPISGGIGELFF.